The text below deals with one T cell receptor (beta chain). As yet, its antigen is unknown. This entry belongs to a study of cytomegalovirus exposure and HLA in healthy donors. PCR used 60 Vbeta primers and 13 Jbeta primers. In the original processing: In a later analysis, of roughly 73 million unique beta chains, about 12 million appeared in at least two donors. Measured with immunoSEQ multiplex PCR; TCRdb has only the in-frame clones, and not every one. That table gives V, J and clone size, and the DNA gave D and trimming. The profile shows 110,000 to 150,000 clones, approximately 80% of them singletons. Regarding the study as a whole: Immune exposure information comprised only CMV serostatus. It was shown in a later analysis that HLA-associated TCR beta chains were more clonally expanded than other, equally common chains.

This CDR3 spans 15 amino acids. Germline assignment: CDR1 SGHNT and CDR2 YYREEE (reference sequence). The trim removed 2 bases at V and 3 bases at J, leaving 3 bases unmatched. The sample was PBMCs. The TCR originated in a male donor in good health and CMV-seronegative. The J gene is TRBJ1-3, the V gene TRBV5-4, with 9 bases lining up with TRBD1. CDR3 in amino acids: CASSFGTGIGNTIYF. In DNA, the CDR3 is TGTGCCAGCAGCTTCGGGACAGGGATTGGAAACACCATATATTTT. The full variable domain, its missing parts supplied by reference TRBV5-4 and TRBJ1-3, is ETGVTQSPTHLIKTRGQQVTLRCSSQSGHNTVSWYQQALGQGPQFIFQYYREEENGRGNFPPRFSGLQFPNYSSELNVNALELDDSALYLCASSFGTGIGNTIYFGEGSWLTVV.